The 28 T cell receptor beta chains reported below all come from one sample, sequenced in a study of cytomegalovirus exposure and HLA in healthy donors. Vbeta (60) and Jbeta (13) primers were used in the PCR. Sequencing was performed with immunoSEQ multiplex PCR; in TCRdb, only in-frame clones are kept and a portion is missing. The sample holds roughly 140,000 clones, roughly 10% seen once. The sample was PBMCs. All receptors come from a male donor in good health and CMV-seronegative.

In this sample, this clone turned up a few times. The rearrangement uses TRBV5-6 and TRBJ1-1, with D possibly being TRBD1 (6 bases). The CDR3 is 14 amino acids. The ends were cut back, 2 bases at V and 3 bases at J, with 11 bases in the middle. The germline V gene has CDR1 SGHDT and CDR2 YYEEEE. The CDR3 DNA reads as TGTGCCAGCAGCTTAGGACAGCCTGACACTGAAGCTTTCTTT. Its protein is CASSLGQPDTEAFF.

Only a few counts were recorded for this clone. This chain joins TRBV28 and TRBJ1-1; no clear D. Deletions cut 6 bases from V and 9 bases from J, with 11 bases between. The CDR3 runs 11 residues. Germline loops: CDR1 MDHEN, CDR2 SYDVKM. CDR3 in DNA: TGTGCCAGCAGGGAGGACTTTAAAGCTTTCTTT. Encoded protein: CASREDFKAFF.

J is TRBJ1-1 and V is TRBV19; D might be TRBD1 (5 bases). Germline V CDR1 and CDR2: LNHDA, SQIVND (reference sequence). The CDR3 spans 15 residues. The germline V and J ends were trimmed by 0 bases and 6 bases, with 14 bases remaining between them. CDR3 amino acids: CASSIDLGRAAEAFF. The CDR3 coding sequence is TGTGCCAGTAGTATAGATCTTGGCAGGGCGGCTGAAGCTTTCTTT.

As DNA, the CDR3 is TGTGCCAGCAGATCAATCGGCAGGGTCTCTGGGGCCAACGTCCTGACTTTC. Translation gives CASRSIGRVSGANVLTF. The genes are TRBV11-2 and TRBJ2-6; D may be TRBD1 (5 bases). The germline V gene encodes CDR1 SGHAT and CDR2 FQNNGV. The CDR3 length is 17 residues. Trimming pared 6 bases from V and 0 bases from J, leaving 15 bases between.

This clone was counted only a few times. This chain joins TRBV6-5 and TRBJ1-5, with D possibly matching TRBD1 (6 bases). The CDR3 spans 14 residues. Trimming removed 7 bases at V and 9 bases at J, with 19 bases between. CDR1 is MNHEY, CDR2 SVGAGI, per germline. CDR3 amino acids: CASTPQEGHAPQHF. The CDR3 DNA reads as TGTGCCAGCACCCCACAAGAGGGACACGCGCCCCAGCATTTT.

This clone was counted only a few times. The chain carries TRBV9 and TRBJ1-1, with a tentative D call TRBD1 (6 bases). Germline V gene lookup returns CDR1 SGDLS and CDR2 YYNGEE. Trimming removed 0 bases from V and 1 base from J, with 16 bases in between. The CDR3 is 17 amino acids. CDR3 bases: TGTGCCAGCAGCGTAGACTTAGGGGGGGCCCGGAACACTGAAGCTTTCTTT. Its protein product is CASSVDLGGARNTEAFF.

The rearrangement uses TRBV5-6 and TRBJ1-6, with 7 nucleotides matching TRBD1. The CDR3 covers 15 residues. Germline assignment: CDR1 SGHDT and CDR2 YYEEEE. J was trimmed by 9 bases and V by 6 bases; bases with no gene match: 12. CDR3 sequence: CASMSYRGARSPLHF. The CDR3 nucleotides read TGTGCCAGCATGTCTTACAGGGGTGCCCGTTCACCCCTCCACTTT.

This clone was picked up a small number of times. The CDR3 bases are TGTGCCACTTGTCCGGGGGAGGACGAGCAGTACTTC. Its protein product is CATCPGEDEQYF. V and J are TRBV6-6 and TRBJ2-7, with a weak D call TRBD2 (6 bases). This CDR3 region has 12 residues. Per the germline V gene, CDR1 is MNHNY and CDR2 is SVGAGI (reference sequence). Trimming removed 10 bases from V and 5 bases from J, with 15 bases in between.

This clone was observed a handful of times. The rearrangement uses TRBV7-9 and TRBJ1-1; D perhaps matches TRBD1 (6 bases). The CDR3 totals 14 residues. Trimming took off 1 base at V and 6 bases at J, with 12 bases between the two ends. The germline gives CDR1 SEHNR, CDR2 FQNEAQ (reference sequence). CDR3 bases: TGTGCCAGCAGCTTAGAGCTGGGGGCAGCTGAAGCTTTCTTT. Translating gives CASSLELGAAEAFF.

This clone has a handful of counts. The CDR3 region is CASSLPGLAGANTGELFF. The CDR3 DNA is TGTGCCAGCAGCTTACCGGGACTAGCGGGAGCTAACACCGGGGAGCTGTTTTTT. The chain uses TRBV5-6 and TRBJ2-2; 14 positions agree with TRBD2. The CDR3 length is 18 residues. The germline CDR1 and CDR2 sequences are SGHDT and YYEEEE. V shed 2 bases and J 2 bases; nucleotides not matched to a gene: 5.

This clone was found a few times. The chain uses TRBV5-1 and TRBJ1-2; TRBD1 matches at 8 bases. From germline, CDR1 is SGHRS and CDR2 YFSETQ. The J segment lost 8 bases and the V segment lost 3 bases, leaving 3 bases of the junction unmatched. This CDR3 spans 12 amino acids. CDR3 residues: CASSSAGGGYTF. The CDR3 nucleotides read TGCGCCAGCAGCTCGGCAGGGGGCGGCTACACCTTC.

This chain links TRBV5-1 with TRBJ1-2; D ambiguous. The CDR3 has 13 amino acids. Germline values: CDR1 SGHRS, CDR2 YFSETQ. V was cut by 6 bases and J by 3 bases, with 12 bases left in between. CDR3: CASTPAADYGYTF. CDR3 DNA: TGCGCCAGCACCCCGGCTGCGGACTATGGCTACACCTTC.

The CDR3 region has the DNA TGTGCCAGCAGCTTAGATCAGGGGGCTTTTTACGAGCAGTACTTC. Protein: CASSLDQGAFYEQYF. The chain joins TRBV11-2 to TRBJ2-7; 8 nucleotides align to TRBD1. CDR1 and CDR2 (germline): SGHAT, FQNNGV. The V segment lost 0 bases and the J segment 4 bases; nucleotides outside the gene matches: 5. The CDR3 length is 15 residues.

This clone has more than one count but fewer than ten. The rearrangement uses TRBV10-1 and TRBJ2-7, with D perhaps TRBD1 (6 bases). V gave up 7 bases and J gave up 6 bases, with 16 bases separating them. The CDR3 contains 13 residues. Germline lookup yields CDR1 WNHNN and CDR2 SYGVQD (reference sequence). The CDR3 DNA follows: TGCGCCAGCACCGAAAGGATCAGGGGCGAGCAGTACTTC. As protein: CASTERIRGEQYF.

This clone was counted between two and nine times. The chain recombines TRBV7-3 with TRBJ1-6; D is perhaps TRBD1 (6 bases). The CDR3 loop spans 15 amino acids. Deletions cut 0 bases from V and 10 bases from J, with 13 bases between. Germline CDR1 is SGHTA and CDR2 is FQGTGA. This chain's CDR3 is CASSLTATGNSPLHF. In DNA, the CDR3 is TGTGCCAGCAGCTTAACCGCAACAGGGAACTCACCCCTCCACTTT.

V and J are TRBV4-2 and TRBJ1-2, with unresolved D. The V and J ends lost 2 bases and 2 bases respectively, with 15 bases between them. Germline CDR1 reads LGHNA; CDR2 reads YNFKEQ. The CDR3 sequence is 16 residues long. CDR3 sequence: CASSQPNVGVNYGYTF. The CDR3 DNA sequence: TGTGCCAGCAGCCAACCCAACGTCGGGGTGAACTATGGCTACACCTTC.

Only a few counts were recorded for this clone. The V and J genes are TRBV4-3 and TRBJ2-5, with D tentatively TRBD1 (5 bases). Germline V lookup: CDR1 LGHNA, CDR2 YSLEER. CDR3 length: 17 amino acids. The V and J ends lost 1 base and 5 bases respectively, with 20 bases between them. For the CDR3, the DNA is TGCGCCAGCAGCCAAGGCTCACGCAAGGGGAATTGGGAGACCCAGTACTTC. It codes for CASSQGSRKGNWETQYF.

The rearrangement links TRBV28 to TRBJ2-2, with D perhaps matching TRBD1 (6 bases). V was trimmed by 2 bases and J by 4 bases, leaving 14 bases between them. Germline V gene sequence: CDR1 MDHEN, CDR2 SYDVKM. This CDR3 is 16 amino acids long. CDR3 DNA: TGTGCCAGCAGTTTAACACCTACAGGGTTCACCGGGGAGCTGTTTTTT. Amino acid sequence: CASSLTPTGFTGELFF.

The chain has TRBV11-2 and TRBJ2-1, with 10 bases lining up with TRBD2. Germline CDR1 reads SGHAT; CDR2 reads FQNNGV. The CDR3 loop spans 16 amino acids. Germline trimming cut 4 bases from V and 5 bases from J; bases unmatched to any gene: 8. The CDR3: CASSSRRSGRDNEQFF. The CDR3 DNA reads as TGTGCCAGCAGCTCTAGGAGGAGCGGGAGGGACAATGAGCAGTTCTTC.

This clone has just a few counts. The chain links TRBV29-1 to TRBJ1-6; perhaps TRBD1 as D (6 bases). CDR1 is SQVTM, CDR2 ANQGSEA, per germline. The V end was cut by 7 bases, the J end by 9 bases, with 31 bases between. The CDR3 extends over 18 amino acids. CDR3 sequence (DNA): TGCAGCGCCATGAAAGGGACAAAAGACGACCGAAGTAGTTCACCCCTCCACTTT. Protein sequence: CSAMKGTKDDRSSSPLHF.

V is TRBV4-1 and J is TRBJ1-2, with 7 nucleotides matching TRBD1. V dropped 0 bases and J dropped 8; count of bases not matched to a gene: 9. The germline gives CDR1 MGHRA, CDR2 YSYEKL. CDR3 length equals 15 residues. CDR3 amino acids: CASSQDSVKQGGYTF. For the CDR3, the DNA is TGCGCCAGCAGCCAAGATAGCGTCAAACAGGGGGGCTACACCTTC.

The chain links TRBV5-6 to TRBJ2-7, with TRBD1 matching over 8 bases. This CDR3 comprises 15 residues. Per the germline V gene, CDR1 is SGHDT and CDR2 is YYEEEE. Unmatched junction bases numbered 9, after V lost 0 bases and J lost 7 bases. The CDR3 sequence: CASSLGAGQGGEQYF. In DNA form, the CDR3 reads TGTGCCAGCAGCTTGGGGGCCGGACAGGGAGGAGAGCAGTACTTC.

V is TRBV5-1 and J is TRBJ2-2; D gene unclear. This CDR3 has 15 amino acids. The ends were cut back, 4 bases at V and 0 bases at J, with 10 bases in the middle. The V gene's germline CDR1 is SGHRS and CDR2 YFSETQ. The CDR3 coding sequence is TGCGCCAGCAGCCCGCTAAAAACGAACACCGGGGAGCTGTTTTTT. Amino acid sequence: CASSPLKTNTGELFF.

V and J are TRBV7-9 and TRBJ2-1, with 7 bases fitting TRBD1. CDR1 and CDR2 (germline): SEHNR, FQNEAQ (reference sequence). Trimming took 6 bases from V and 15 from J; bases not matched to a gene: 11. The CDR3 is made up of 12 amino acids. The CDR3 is CASSFLDREGFF. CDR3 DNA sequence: TGTGCCAGCAGTTTCCTCGACAGGGAAGGGTTCTTC.

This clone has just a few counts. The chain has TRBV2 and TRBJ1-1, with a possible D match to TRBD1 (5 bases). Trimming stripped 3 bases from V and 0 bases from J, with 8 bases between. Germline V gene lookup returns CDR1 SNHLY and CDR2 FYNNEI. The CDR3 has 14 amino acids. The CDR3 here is CASSDDRLNTEAFF. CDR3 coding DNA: TGTGCCAGCAGTGACGACAGATTGAACACTGAAGCTTTCTTT.

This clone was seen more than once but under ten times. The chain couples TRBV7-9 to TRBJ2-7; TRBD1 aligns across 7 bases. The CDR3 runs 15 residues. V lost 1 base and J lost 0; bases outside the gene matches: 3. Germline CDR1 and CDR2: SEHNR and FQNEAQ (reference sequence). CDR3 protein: CASSLVGTVSYEQYF. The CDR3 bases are TGTGCCAGCAGCTTAGTCGGGACAGTCTCCTACGAGCAGTACTTC.

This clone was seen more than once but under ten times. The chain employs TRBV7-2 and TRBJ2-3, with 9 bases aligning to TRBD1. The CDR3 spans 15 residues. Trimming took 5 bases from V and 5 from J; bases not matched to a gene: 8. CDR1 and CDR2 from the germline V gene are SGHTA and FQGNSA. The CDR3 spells CASSLLQGAGDTQYF. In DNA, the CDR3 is TGTGCCAGCAGCCTACTACAGGGGGCCGGAGATACGCAGTATTTT. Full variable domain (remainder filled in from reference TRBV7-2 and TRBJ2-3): GAGVSQSPSNKVTEKGKDVELRCDPISGHTALYWYRQSLGQGLEFLIYFQGNSAPDKSGLPSDRFSAERTGGSVSTLTIQRTQQEDSAVYLCASSLLQGAGDTQYFGPGTRLTVL.

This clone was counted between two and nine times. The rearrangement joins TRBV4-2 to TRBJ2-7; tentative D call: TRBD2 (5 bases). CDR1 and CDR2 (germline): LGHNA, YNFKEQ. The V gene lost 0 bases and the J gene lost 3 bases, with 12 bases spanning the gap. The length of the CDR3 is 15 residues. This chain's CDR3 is CASSQDRDNFYEQYF. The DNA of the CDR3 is TGTGCCAGCAGCCAAGATCGGGATAATTTCTACGAGCAGTACTTC.